These T cell receptor beta chains were read from a single sample in a study of blood T cell repertoires in COVID-19. Using immunoSEQ multiplex PCR, the repertoire was profiled, and TCRdb retains in-frame clones only, with some absent. The data show about 42,000 clones, with roughly 90% seen just once and around 2.4% held by the top ten. Sequencing input: peripheral blood. The receptors stem from a human donor in a cohort sampled during active COVID-19. Both conserved end residues are part of each CDR3. A D gene is named only where the DNA matches it firmly. Clone sizes are given selectively: once, few, many, or a class where the clone is expanded.

size,V,D,J,CDR3,DNA
NA,TRBV5-6,TRBD1,TRBJ1-6,CASSPNRQGKGALHF,TGTGCCAGCAGCCCCAACCGACAGGGAAAAGGGGCCCTCCACTTT
NA,TRBV6-5,TRBD2,TRBJ2-5,CASSGSGGTQETQYF,TGTGCCAGCAGCGGTAGCGGGGGGACCCAAGAGACCCAGTACTTC
NA,TRBV30,NA,TRBJ1-1,CAWSKVGDTEAFF,TGTGCCTGGAGTAAAGTCGGGGACACTGAAGCTTTCTTT
NA,TRBV18,NA,TRBJ2-7,CASSPLVSPYEQYF,TGTGCCAGCTCACCACTAGTATCCCCTTACGAGCAGTACTTC
NA,TRBV6-5,TRBD1,TRBJ2-3,CASRAGGAESDTQYF,TGTGCCAGCAGGGCAGGGGGCGCGGAATCAGATACGCAGTATTTT
few,TRBV11-2,NA,TRBJ2-7,CASSSATNPGQWTYEQYF,TGTGCCAGCAGCTCAGCAACTAATCCGGGACAATGGACCTACGAGCAGTACTTC
NA,TRBV9,TRBD2,TRBJ2-2,CASSVDFGTSGVANTGELFF,TGTGCCAGCAGCGTAGATTTCGGGACTAGCGGGGTCGCGAACACCGGGGAGCTGTTTTTT
NA,TRBV10-3,NA,TRBJ2-3,CANGFCTDTQYF,TGTGCAAACGGGTTCTGCACAGATACGCAGTATTTT
NA,TRBV7-2,TRBD2,TRBJ2-7,CASSLGVGKREEYF,TGTGCCAGCAGCTTAGGTGTGGGGAAGCGGGAAGAGTACTTC
NA,TRBV7-8,NA,TRBJ2-7,CASSIFLSGGPNEQYF,TGTGCCAGCAGCATATTCCTGTCGGGGGGCCCTAACGAGCAGTACTTC
once,TRBV2,NA,TRBJ2-7,CASSLVSAYEQYF,TGTGCCAGCAGCCTCGTTTCGGCCTACGAGCAGTACTTC
NA,TRBV11-2,NA,TRBJ2-3,CASSLAFGGGTDTQYF,TGTGCCAGCAGCTTAGCCTTCGGCGGGGGCACAGATACGCAGTATTTT
NA,TRBV7-9,TRBD2,TRBJ2-3,CASSLGLNTDTQYF,TGTGCCAGCAGCTTGGGACTAAACACAGATACGCAGTATTTT
NA,TRBV2,TRBD1,TRBJ1-1,CASRNRGFLNTEAFF,TGTGCCAGCAGGAACAGGGGGTTTCTGAACACTGAAGCTTTCTTT
NA,TRBV5-4,TRBD2,TRBJ2-5,CASSPWGGLADQETQYF,TGTGCCAGCAGCCCTTGGGGGGGACTAGCGGACCAAGAGACCCAGTACTTC
NA,TRBV6-1,NA,TRBJ1-1,CASSEPYSPNTEAFF,TGTGCCAGCAGTGAACCCTACTCACCGAACACTGAAGCTTTCTTT
NA,TRBV6-1,TRBD1,TRBJ1-3,CASSGGTGRSGNTIYF,TGTGCCAGCAGTGGGGGGACAGGACGCTCTGGAAACACCATATATTTT
NA,TRBV6-5,NA,TRBJ1-2,CASSRQALNYGYTF,TGTGCCAGCAGCCGGCAGGCCCTTAACTATGGCTACACCTTC
NA,TRBV6-6,TRBD1,TRBJ1-2,CASSYGDRGNYGYTF,TGTGCCAGCAGTTACGGGGACAGGGGGAACTATGGCTACACCTTC
NA,TRBV19,NA,TRBJ2-1,CASSYDSYNEQFF,TGTGCCAGTAGTTATGACAGCTACAATGAGCAGTTCTTC
NA,TRBV5-1,NA,TRBJ1-4,CASSLQPDVRLGEKLFF,TGCGCCAGCAGCTTGCAGCCCGACGTGAGGTTGGGTGAAAAACTGTTTTTT
once,TRBV20-1,TRBD1,TRBJ1-1,CSASGGQGGWTEAFF,TGCAGTGCTAGTGGCGGACAGGGTGGTTGGACTGAAGCTTTCTTT
NA,TRBV27,NA,TRBJ2-1,CASRRDWISNEQFF,TGTGCCAGCAGAAGGGACTGGATCTCCAATGAGCAGTTCTTC
NA,TRBV18,NA,TRBJ1-5,CASSPVGNQPQHF,TGTGCCAGCTCACCCGTCGGCAATCAGCCCCAGCATTTT
NA,TRBV19,TRBD2,TRBJ2-5,CASQNLGGSTETQYF,TGTGCCAGTCAAAATCTCGGGGGGTCCACAGAGACCCAGTACTTC
NA,TRBV3-1/TRBV3-2,TRBD2,TRBJ2-5,CASSQAASGGTSRAQYF,TGTGCCAGCAGCCAAGCGGCTAGCGGGGGGACCTCAAGGGCCCAGTACTTC
NA,TRBV15,NA,TRBJ2-7,CATSNPTGTYEQYF,TGTGCCACCAGCAATCCGACAGGTACCTACGAGCAGTACTTC
NA,TRBV25-1,NA,TRBJ2-7,CASSGTDSYEQYF,TGTGCCAGCAGTGGGACAGATTCCTACGAGCAGTACTTC
NA,TRBV7-6,TRBD2,TRBJ2-2,CASSIGLAGDYTGELFF,TGTGCCAGCAGCATAGGACTAGCGGGGGACTACACCGGGGAGCTGTTTTTT
NA,TRBV11-1,TRBD1,TRBJ2-2,CASSFSGGAGELFF,TGTGCCAGCAGCTTTTCAGGGGGAGCCGGGGAGCTGTTTTTT
NA,TRBV2,TRBD2,TRBJ2-5,CASRFLTSGGTETQYF,TGTGCCAGCAGGTTCCTGACTAGCGGGGGCACAGAGACCCAGTACTTC
NA,TRBV7-7,TRBD2,TRBJ2-1,CASSERGSSYNEQFF,TGTGCTAGCAGCGAGCGGGGGAGCTCCTACAATGAGCAGTTCTTC
NA,TRBV24-1,NA,TRBJ1-1,CATSDWPASEAFF,TGTGCCACCAGTGATTGGCCCGCCTCTGAAGCTTTCTTT
NA,TRBV4-2,NA,TRBJ2-3,CASSQVDGDTDTQYF,TGTGCCAGCAGCCAAGTAGACGGGGACACAGATACGCAGTATTTT
NA,TRBV24-1,TRBD1,TRBJ2-3,CATSDPGTGRGDTQYF,TGTGCCACCAGTGACCCCGGGACAGGGAGAGGAGATACGCAGTATTTT
NA,TRBV7-6,TRBD1,TRBJ2-3,CASSSRTGASTDTQYF,TGTGCCAGCAGCTCCCGGACAGGGGCTAGCACAGATACGCAGTATTTT
few,TRBV5-4,NA,TRBJ1-2,CASSSGASFAEPDGYTF,TGTGCCAGCAGCTCCGGAGCTTCTTTTGCGGAGCCTGATGGCTACACCTTC
NA,TRBV6-5,NA,TRBJ2-5,CASRALETQYF,TGTGCCAGCAGAGCGTTAGAGACCCAGTACTTC
few,TRBV2,TRBD1,TRBJ2-1,CASSERDRIGTGVSNEQFF,TGTGCCAGCAGTGAACGAGACAGGATCGGGACAGGGGTAAGCAATGAGCAGTTCTTC
NA,TRBV6-6,TRBD2,TRBJ2-7,CASSPPGLAGGPLDEQYF,TGTGCCAGCAGTCCCCCGGGACTAGCGGGGGGGCCCTTGGACGAGCAGTACTTC
NA,TRBV15,NA,TRBJ2-2,CATSGRGNTGELFF,TGTGCCACCTCCGGTCGAGGGAACACCGGGGAGCTGTTTTTT
NA,TRBV4-1,TRBD2,TRBJ2-3,CASSQKTAGGPGDTQYF,TGCGCCAGCAGCCAAAAGACAGCGGGGGGGCCGGGAGATACGCAGTATTTT
once,TRBV15,NA,TRBJ2-2,CATRTSGNTGELFF,TGTGCCACCAGGACAAGCGGTAACACCGGGGAGCTGTTTTTT
NA,TRBV3-1/TRBV3-2,NA,TRBJ2-3,CASSQGGGSDTQYF,TGTGCCAGCAGCCAAGGGGGAGGTTCGGATACGCAGTATTTT
NA,TRBV7-9,NA,TRBJ2-3,CASRDSPGTQYF,TGTGCCAGTAGGGACTCCCCAGGTACGCAGTATTTT
NA,TRBV4-1,NA,TRBJ1-1,CASSSRRFGEAFF,TGCGCCAGCAGCTCCCGTCGGTTTGGTGAAGCTTTCTTT
NA,TRBV7-7,NA,TRBJ2-7,CASANDRLGEQYF,TGTGCTAGCGCAAACGACAGACTTGGAGAGCAGTACTTC
NA,TRBV14,TRBD1,TRBJ1-1,CASSQAPPRTGGPGWPEAFF,TGTGCCAGCAGCCAGGCCCCTCCAAGGACAGGGGGCCCAGGTTGGCCTGAAGCTTTCTTT
NA,TRBV6-5,NA,TRBJ2-7,CASSYTFSYEQYF,TGTGCCAGTTCATACACCTTCTCCTACGAGCAGTACTTC
NA,TRBV6-2/TRBV6-3,TRBD2,TRBJ2-1,CASSYSTSGGLTSSYNEQFF,TGTGCCAGCAGTTACTCTACTAGCGGGGGCTTGACGAGCTCCTACAATGAGCAGTTCTTC
once,TRBV6-5,TRBD1,TRBJ2-7,CASSYSGQGAYEQYF,TGTGCCAGCAGTTACTCTGGACAGGGGGCGTACGAGCAGTACTTC
NA,TRBV15,TRBD1,TRBJ1-1,CATSRTGGLSTEAFF,TGTGCCACCAGCAGAACAGGGGGCTTGAGCACTGAAGCTTTCTTT
NA,TRBV10-3,TRBD1,TRBJ1-1,CAISKGQGGAEAFF,TGTGCCATCAGCAAAGGACAGGGAGGGGCTGAAGCTTTCTTT
NA,TRBV2,NA,TRBJ2-1,CASSVGGGGEQFF,TGTGCCAGCAGTGTTGGGGGGGGCGGTGAGCAGTTCTTC
NA,TRBV10-3,TRBD1,TRBJ1-2,CAISPDREGYTF,TGTGCCATCAGCCCGGACAGGGAAGGCTACACCTTC
NA,TRBV7-8,NA,TRBJ2-2,CASRGGRTPNTGELFF,TGTGCCAGCAGGGGGGGACGAACCCCGAACACCGGGGAGCTGTTTTTT
once,TRBV2,NA,TRBJ1-4,CASTAEGTEKLFF,TGTGCCAGCACGGCAGAGGGAACTGAAAAACTGTTTTTT
NA,TRBV2,NA,TRBJ2-7,CASSGGGAVGYEQYF,TGTGCCAGCAGTGGAGGGGGAGCGGTTGGCTACGAGCAGTACTTC
medium-sized,TRBV15,TRBD1,TRBJ2-7,CATSREGTGKEQYF,TGTGCCACCAGCAGAGAAGGGACAGGGAAGGAGCAGTACTTC
NA,TRBV6-1,NA,TRBJ1-2,CASSEGGGSHGYTF,TGTGCCAGCAGTGAAGGGGGGGGGTCCCATGGCTACACCTTC